Following are 22 T cell receptor beta chains from one sample sequenced in a study of somatic mutations in cytotoxic T cells in rheumatoid arthritis. Assay: immunoSEQ multiplex PCR; the TCRdb copy retains only in-frame clones and omits some. The table includes about 29,000 clones, 70% to 90% detected once. Sequenced: CD8+ T cells sorted from blood. These receptors originate from an adult with rheumatoid arthritis.

This rearrangement joins TRBV4-1 to TRBJ1-5; 7 nucleotides match TRBD1. From germline, CDR1 is MGHRA and CDR2 YSYEKL. The CDR3 covers 15 residues. V gave up 4 bases and J gave up 4 bases; unmatched junction bases: 7. For the CDR3, the DNA is TGCGCCAGCAGCCCCCGGGACAGTGGGAATCAGCCCCAGCATTTT. Protein product: CASSPRDSGNQPQHF.

The chain has TRBV27 and TRBJ1-6; D gene ambiguous. V was pared by 4 bases and J by 3 bases, with 10 bases between. The germline V gene has CDR1 MNHEY and CDR2 SMNVEV (reference sequence). The CDR3 runs 15 residues. CDR3 coding DNA: TGTGCCAGCAGTTCGCTTAGGGACTATAATTCACCCCTCCACTTT. This gives the protein CASSSLRDYNSPLHF.

The V gene is TRBV28, the J gene TRBJ1-5; 10 nucleotides agree with TRBD1. The CDR3 loop spans 15 amino acids. Trimming removed 6 bases from V and 5 bases from J; junction bases left unmatched: 7. CDR1 and CDR2 from the germline V gene are MDHEN and SYDVKM. The CDR3 is CASSLRTGGYQPQHF. CDR3 bases: TGTGCCAGCAGCCTAAGGACAGGGGGTTATCAGCCCCAGCATTTT.

The chain has TRBV10-3 and TRBJ2-1, with D possibly being TRBD1 (6 bases). Between the trimmed V and J ends, which lost 7 bases and 4 bases, there was a span of 17 bases. This CDR3 has 15 amino acids. CDR1 and CDR2 (germline): ENHRY, SYGVKD. This chain's CDR3 is CAIILTRGWYNEQFF. In DNA form, the CDR3 reads TGTGCCATCATTCTGACCAGGGGCTGGTACAATGAGCAGTTCTTC.

V is TRBV7-2 and J is TRBJ2-1; D is possibly TRBD1 or TRBD2 (5 bases each). This CDR3 comprises 15 residues. Looked up from germline, CDR1 is SGHTA and CDR2 is FQGNSA. Between the trimmed V and J ends, which lost 5 bases and 4 bases, there was a span of 15 bases. The CDR3 nucleotides are TGTGCCAGCAGCCCCCGGGACGGGGAGTACAATGAGCAGTTCTTC. This sequence encodes CASSPRDGEYNEQFF.

Written as DNA, the CDR3 is TGTGCCAGCAGAAGGGGCGAGCAGTACTTC. Encoded protein: CASRRGEQYF. The chain employs TRBV2 and TRBJ2-7; tentatively, D is TRBD1 (5 bases). CDR1 and CDR2 from the germline V gene are SNHLY and FYNNEI. Trimming took off 6 bases at V and 6 bases at J, with 6 bases between the two ends. This CDR3 has 10 residues.

J is TRBJ2-5 and V is TRBV11-2; D remains ambiguous. The CDR3 extends over 12 amino acids. Trimming cost V 3 bases and J 7 bases, with 9 bases left between them. Germline V lookup: CDR1 SGHAT, CDR2 FQNNGV. CDR3 sequence reads: CASSFLERTQYF. The CDR3 nucleotides read TGTGCCAGCAGCTTTCTGGAGAGGACCCAGTACTTC. Complete variable domain (other parts from reference TRBV11-2 and TRBJ2-5): EAGVAQSPRYKIIEKRQSVAFWCNPISGHATLYWYQQILGQGPKLLIQFQNNGVVDDSQLPKDRFSAERLKGVDSTLKIQPAKLEDSAVYLCASSFLERTQYFGPGTRLLVL.

The chain carries TRBV9 and TRBJ1-2; D gene unclear. The V end was cut by 0 bases, the J end by 4 bases, with 10 bases between. Germline V gene lookup returns CDR1 SGDLS and CDR2 YYNGEE. CDR3 length: 14 residues. The CDR3 DNA sequence: TGTGCCAGCAGCGTAGGCAGCTCTTCCTATGGCTACACCTTC. This sequence encodes CASSVGSSSYGYTF.

In DNA form, the CDR3 reads TGTGCCAGCAGCGGGGGGGCTGGCACTGAAGCTTTCTTT. This codes for CASSGGAGTEAFF. V gene TRBV27 combines with J gene TRBJ1-1; TRBD1 might be the D (6 bases). The CDR3 contains 13 residues. The ends were cut back, 6 bases at V and 4 bases at J, with 12 bases in the middle. The V gene's germline CDR1 is MNHEY and CDR2 SMNVEV (reference sequence).

V usage is TRBV9 and J usage is TRBJ1-2; no clear D. Trimming removed 3 bases at V and 3 bases at J, with 3 bases between. The germline gives CDR1 SGDLS, CDR2 YYNGEE. This CDR3 has 11 amino acids. The CDR3 DNA reads as TGTGCCAGCAGCGACCACTATGGCTACACCTTC. Translated: CASSDHYGYTF.

The chain recombines TRBV27 with TRBJ2-7; a possible D gene is TRBD2 (5 bases). The CDR3 length is 13 residues. V dropped 6 bases and J dropped 4 bases, with 13 bases sitting between them. The germline CDR1 and CDR2 sequences are MNHEY and SMNVEV (reference sequence). CDR3 in DNA: TGTGCCAGCAGCCCCAGCGGTCCTTACGAGCAGTACTTC. It specifies CASSPSGPYEQYF.

J is TRBJ2-3 and V is TRBV11-1, with D uncertain. Per germline, CDR1 SGHAT and CDR2 FQDESV (reference sequence). V was shortened by 3 bases and J by 0 bases, with 7 bases between the two germline ends. CDR3 length equals 14 residues. The CDR3 here is CASSFDTSTDTQYF. The CDR3 DNA sequence: TGTGCCAGCAGCTTTGATACTAGCACAGATACGCAGTATTTT.

The rearrangement links TRBV4-1 to TRBJ1-3; D ambiguous. This CDR3 spans 15 amino acids. Germline CDR1 reads MGHRA; CDR2 reads YSYEKL. Trimming took 4 bases from V and 6 from J, leaving 16 bases between them. The CDR3 bases are TGCGCCAGCAGCCCCCGGAGAAGGGCAGAAAACACCATATATTTT. Amino acid sequence: CASSPRRRAENTIYF.

The rearrangement uses TRBV4-2 and TRBJ2-5, with 12 bases that match TRBD1. With 0 bases clipped from V and 6 bases from J, the junction kept 2 bases outside the gene matches. The CDR3 runs to 15 residues. The V gene's germline CDR1 is LGHNA and CDR2 YNFKEQ. The CDR3 sequence: CASSQDWDRGQTQYF. CDR3 nucleotide sequence: TGTGCCAGCAGCCAAGATTGGGACAGGGGGCAGACCCAGTACTTC.

This chain connects TRBV2 to TRBJ2-1; the match to TRBD1 covers 10 bases. Germline V lookup: CDR1 SNHLY, CDR2 FYNNEI. This CDR3 spans 14 amino acids. J gave up 7 bases and V 7 bases, and 7 bases lay outside the gene matches. CDR3 coding DNA: TGTGCCAGCACTATTGACAGGGGGCAAAATGAGCAGTTCTTC. Translated: CASTIDRGQNEQFF.

The chain employs TRBV5-1 and TRBJ2-1; 11 nucleotides agree with TRBD2. This CDR3 spans 15 amino acids. Germline assignment: CDR1 SGHRS and CDR2 YFSETQ. Trimming took 5 bases from V and 5 from J; bases not matched to a gene: 6. CDR3 DNA sequence: TGCGCCAGCAGAGTAGGACTAGCGGGTAACAATGAGCAGTTCTTC. Amino acid sequence: CASRVGLAGNNEQFF.

This chain joins TRBV14 and TRBJ2-2, with D unclear. Germline CDR1 is SGHDN and CDR2 is FVKESK. The CDR3 has 14 residues. The V end lost 1 base, the J end lost 1 base, and 4 bases lay between the germline ends. CDR3 nucleotides: TGTGCCAGCAGCCAAGTGAGGAACACCGGGGAGCTGTTTTTT. This gives the protein CASSQVRNTGELFF.

The genes are TRBV27 and TRBJ1-4; D perhaps matches TRBD1 (5 bases). Trimming stripped 6 bases from V and 8 bases from J, with 16 bases between. This CDR3 has 14 amino acids. Germline V gives CDR1 MNHEY, CDR2 SMNVEV (reference sequence). The CDR3 DNA follows: TGTGCCAGCAGCCGAGTATGGGGCGGGGAAAAACTGTTTTTT. This gives the protein CASSRVWGGEKLFF.

The V call is TRBV6-6, the J call TRBJ1-1, with 7 bases lining up with TRBD1. Looked up from germline, CDR1 is MNHNY and CDR2 is SVGAGI (reference sequence). J was trimmed by 5 bases and V by 1 base; bases with no gene match: 7. The length of the CDR3 is 15 residues. Written as DNA, the CDR3 is TGTGCCAGCAGTTACTTCAGGGGGAGGGGAACTGAAGCTTTCTTT. It translates to CASSYFRGRGTEAFF.

This clone was detected a few times. The genes are TRBV7-9 and TRBJ2-7, with a weak D call TRBD1 (5 bases). Germline CDR1 and CDR2: SEHNR and FQNEAQ (reference sequence). The CDR3 loop spans 12 amino acids. The CDR3 here is CASGQGHYEQYF. The CDR3 coding sequence is TGTGCGTCCGGGCAGGGTCACTACGAGCAGTACTTC.

This rearrangement joins TRBV4-1 to TRBJ1-3; D is perhaps TRBD1 (5 bases). Germline loops: CDR1 MGHRA, CDR2 YSYEKL. The CDR3 sequence is 15 residues long. Trimming cost V 6 bases and J 7 bases, with 19 bases left between them. The CDR3 nucleotides are TGCGCCAGCAGTCCCGGGAGGGGAGAGAAGAACACCATATATTTT. Translated: CASSPGRGEKNTIYF.

This clone has a handful of counts. The rearrangement links TRBV5-6 to TRBJ1-2, with no clear D. V was clipped by 1 base and J by 3 bases, with 13 bases between them. This CDR3 region has 15 residues. Germline assignment: CDR1 SGHDT and CDR2 YYEEEE. The CDR3 is CASSLWAEEDYGYTF. For the CDR3, the DNA is TGTGCCAGCAGCTTGTGGGCAGAAGAGGACTATGGCTACACCTTC.